The source of this T cell receptor beta chain is a study of CD4 T cells in relation to SARS-CoV-2 and coronaviruses. As for the study in general: Shared crossreactive spike epitopes were mapped to their HLA restriction.

The table came from immunoSEQ multiplex PCR; TCRdb's copy has only in-frame clones and leaves some out. The sample has some 35,000 clones, around 87% seen once. Study-wide findings and caveats: Culture-expanded clones reflect memory recall rather than primary priming during culture. Each donor contributed either pre-pandemic or post-infection samples, not both. In around 67% of donors, memory CD4+ clonotypes crossrecognized SARS-CoV-2 and at least one common cold coronavirus spike.

The CDR3 has 14 amino acids. Germline CDR1 is MNHEY and CDR2 is SVGEGT. V dropped 2 bases and J dropped 3 bases, with 11 bases sitting between them. Comments on this clone: Its antigen is not identified.

This chain links TRBV6-2 or TRBV6-3 with TRBJ2-7, with D tentatively TRBD1 or TRBD2 (6 bases each). The sample taken for sequencing was memory CD4+ T cells from PBMCs. The TCR originated in an adult with COVID-19. The chain's CDR3 is CASSYGGPNYEQYF. CDR3 sequence (DNA): TGTGCCAGCAGTTACGGGGGGCCCAACTACGAGCAGTACTTC.